These T cell receptor beta chains were read from a single sample in a study of cytomegalovirus exposure and HLA in healthy donors. Profiling relied on immunoSEQ multiplex PCR, and the TCRdb table lists in-frame clones only, not all of them. The sample lists some 140,000 clones, 60% to 80% occurring once. The sequencing sample was made of PBMCs. The origin of the receptors is a male donor in good health and CMV-seronegative. Both conserved end residues are part of each CDR3. The order of the fields is clone size, D gene, V gene, J gene, CDR3 protein, CDR3 DNA. A D gene is named only where the DNA matches it firmly. Part of the rows lack a size; the others show once, few, many or a class for expanded clones.

>once|TRBD2|TRBV2|TRBJ2-1
CASTPLAGGSNEQFF
TGTGCCAGCACCCCCCTAGCGGGGGGGAGTAATGAGCAGTTCTTC
>NA|NA|TRBV15|TRBJ2-5
CATSRVIQETQYF
TGTGCCACCAGCAGAGTAATCCAAGAGACCCAGTACTTC
>many|NA|TRBV6-1|TRBJ2-7
CASSSGLAWNEQYF
TGTGCCAGCAGTTCTGGTCTAGCCTGGAACGAGCAGTACTTC
>NA|TRBD1|TRBV7-9|TRBJ2-2
CASSRGDRGTGELFF
TGTGCCAGCAGCCGGGGGGACAGGGGCACCGGGGAGCTGTTTTTT
>NA|NA|TRBV19|TRBJ1-2
CASSWGRSYGYTF
TGTGCCAGTAGTTGGGGCAGAAGCTATGGCTACACCTTC
>NA|NA|TRBV5-1|TRBJ1-2
CASSNGGGDYGYTF
TGCGCCAGCAGCAATGGAGGGGGGGACTATGGCTACACCTTC
>few|TRBD1|TRBV4-1|TRBJ1-5
CASSLGQGGNQPQHF
TGCGCCAGCAGCCTGGGACAGGGGGGCAATCAGCCCCAGCATTTT
>NA|TRBD1|TRBV9|TRBJ2-5
CASSQGVETQYF
TGTGCCAGCAGCCAGGGGGTAGAGACCCAGTACTTC
>NA|NA|TRBV5-1|TRBJ2-7
CASNKDSASYEQYF
TGCGCCAGCAATAAGGACAGTGCATCCTACGAGCAGTACTTC
>NA|TRBD1|TRBV7-9|TRBJ1-3
CASSPIGGSSGNTIYF
TGTGCCAGCAGCCCGATAGGGGGCTCCTCTGGAAACACCATATATTTT
>NA|TRBD1|TRBV7-3|TRBJ1-2
CASSLPGQGDGYTF
TGTGCCAGCAGCTTACCCGGACAGGGAGACGGCTACACCTTC
>NA|NA|TRBV30|TRBJ2-5
CAWKGEETQYF
TGTGCCTGGAAGGGAGAAGAGACCCAGTACTTC
>NA|TRBD2|TRBV14|TRBJ2-5
CASSPWTSGTLDETQYF
TGTGCCAGCAGCCCCTGGACTAGCGGGACCCTTGATGAGACCCAGTACTTC
>NA|NA|TRBV30|TRBJ1-1
CAWSGGAEAFF
TGTGCCTGGTCGGGGGGAGCTGAAGCTTTCTTT
>once|TRBD2|TRBV5-4|TRBJ2-2
CASSSIAGGTNGELFF
TGTGCCAGCAGCTCAATAGCGGGGGGGACGAACGGGGAGCTGTTTTTT
>NA|TRBD1|TRBV6-1|TRBJ1-2
CASSAGTGAWFGGYTF
TGTGCCAGCAGTGCCGGGACAGGCGCTTGGTTTGGTGGCTACACCTTC